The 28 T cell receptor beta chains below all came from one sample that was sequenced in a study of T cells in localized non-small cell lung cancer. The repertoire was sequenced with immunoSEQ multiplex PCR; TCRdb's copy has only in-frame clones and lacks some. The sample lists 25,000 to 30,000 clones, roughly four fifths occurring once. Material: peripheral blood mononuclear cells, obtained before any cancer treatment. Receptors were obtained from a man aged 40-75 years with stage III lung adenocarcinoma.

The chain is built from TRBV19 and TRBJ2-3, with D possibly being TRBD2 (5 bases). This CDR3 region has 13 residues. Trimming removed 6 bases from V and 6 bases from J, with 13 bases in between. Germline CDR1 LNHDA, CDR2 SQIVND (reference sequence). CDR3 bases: TGTGCCAGTAGCTCCCGTCCGGGGGATACGCAGTATTTT. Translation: CASSSRPGDTQYF.

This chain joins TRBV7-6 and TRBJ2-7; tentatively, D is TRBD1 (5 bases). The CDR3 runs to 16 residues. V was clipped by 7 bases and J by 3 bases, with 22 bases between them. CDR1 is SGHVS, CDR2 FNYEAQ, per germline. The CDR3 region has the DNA TGTGCCAGCACCAAGCCCTTAACAGGTTCGTGCTACGAGCAGTACTTC. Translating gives CASTKPLTGSCYEQYF. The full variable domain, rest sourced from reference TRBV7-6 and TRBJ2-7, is GAGVSQSPRYKVTKRGQDVALRCDPISGHVSLYWYRQALGQGPEFLTYFNYEAQQDKSGLPNDRFSAERPEGSISTLTIQRTEQRDSAMYRCASTKPLTGSCYEQYFGPGTRLTVT.

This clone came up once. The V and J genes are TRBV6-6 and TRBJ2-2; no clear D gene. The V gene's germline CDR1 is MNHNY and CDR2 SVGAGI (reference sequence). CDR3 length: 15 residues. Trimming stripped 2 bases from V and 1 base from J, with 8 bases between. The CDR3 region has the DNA TGTGCCAGCAGTTACAGGCCGGAGAACACCGGGGAGCTGTTTTTT. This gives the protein CASSYRPENTGELFF.

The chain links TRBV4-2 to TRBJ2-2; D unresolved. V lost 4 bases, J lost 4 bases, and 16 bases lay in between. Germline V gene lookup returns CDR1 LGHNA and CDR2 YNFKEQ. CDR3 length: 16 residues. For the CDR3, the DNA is TGTGCCAGCAGCCCCCTCGGGTATGGATCCACCGGGGAGCTGTTTTTT. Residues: CASSPLGYGSTGELFF.

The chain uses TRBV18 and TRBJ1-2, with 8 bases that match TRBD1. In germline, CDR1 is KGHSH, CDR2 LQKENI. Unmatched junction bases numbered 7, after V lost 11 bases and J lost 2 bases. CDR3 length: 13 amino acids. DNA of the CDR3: TGTGCCGGTGGACAGGGCGGCAACTATGGCTACACCTTC. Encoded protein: CAGGQGGNYGYTF. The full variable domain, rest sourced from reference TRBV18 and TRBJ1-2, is NAGVMQNPRHLVRRRGQEARLRCSPMKGHSHVYWYRQLPEEGLKFMVYLQKENIIDESGMPKERFSAEFPKEGPSILRIQQVVRGDSAAYFCAGGQGGNYGYTFGSGTRLTVV.

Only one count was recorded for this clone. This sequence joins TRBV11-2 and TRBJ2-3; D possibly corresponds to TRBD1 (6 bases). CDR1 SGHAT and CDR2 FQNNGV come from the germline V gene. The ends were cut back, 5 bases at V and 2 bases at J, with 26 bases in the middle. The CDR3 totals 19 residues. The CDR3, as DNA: TGTGCCAGCAGCCTATACCAACCTCAGGGGTTAGGATTCACAGATACGCAGTATTTT. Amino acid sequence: CASSLYQPQGLGFTDTQYF.

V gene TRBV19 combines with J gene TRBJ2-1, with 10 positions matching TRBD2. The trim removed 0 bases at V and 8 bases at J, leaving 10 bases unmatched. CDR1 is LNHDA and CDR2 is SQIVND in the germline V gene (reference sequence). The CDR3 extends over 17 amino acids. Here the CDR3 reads CASSIEGLAGGRDEQFF. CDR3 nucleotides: TGTGCCAGTAGTATAGAGGGATTAGCGGGGGGCCGGGATGAGCAGTTCTTC.

The CDR3, as DNA: TGTGCCAGCAGCCCCCCCGAGTATGGCTACACCTTC. Translation gives CASSPPEYGYTF. This rearrangement joins TRBV28 to TRBJ1-2; D remains ambiguous. Per germline, CDR1 MDHEN and CDR2 SYDVKM. The length of the CDR3 is 12 residues. Trimming cost V 6 bases and J 5 bases, with 10 bases left between them.

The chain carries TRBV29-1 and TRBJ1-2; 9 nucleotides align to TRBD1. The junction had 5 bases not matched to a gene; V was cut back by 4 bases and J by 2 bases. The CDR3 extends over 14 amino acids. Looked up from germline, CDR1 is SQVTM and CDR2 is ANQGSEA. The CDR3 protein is CSVGYRGRNYGYTF. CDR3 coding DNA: TGCAGCGTTGGCTACAGGGGGCGCAACTATGGCTACACCTTC. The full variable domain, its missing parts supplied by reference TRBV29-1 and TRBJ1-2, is SAVISQKPSRDICQRGTSLTIQCQVDSQVTMMFWYRQQPGQSLTLIATANQGSEATYESGFVIDKFPISRPNLTFSTLTVSNMSPEDSSIYLCSVGYRGRNYGYTFGSGTRLTVV.

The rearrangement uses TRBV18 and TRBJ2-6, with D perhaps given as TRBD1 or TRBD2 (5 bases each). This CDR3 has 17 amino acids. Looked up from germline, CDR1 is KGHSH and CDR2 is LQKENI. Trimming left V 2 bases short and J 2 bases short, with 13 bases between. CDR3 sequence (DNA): TGTGCCAGCTCACCAGGGACGGCGGTAGCTGGGGCCAACGTCCTGACTTTC. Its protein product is CASSPGTAVAGANVLTF.

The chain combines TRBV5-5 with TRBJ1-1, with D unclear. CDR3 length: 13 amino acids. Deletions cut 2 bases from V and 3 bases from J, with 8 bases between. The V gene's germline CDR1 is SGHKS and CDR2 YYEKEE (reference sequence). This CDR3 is CASSFQVYTEAFF. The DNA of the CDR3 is TGTGCCAGCAGCTTTCAGGTTTACACTGAAGCTTTCTTT.

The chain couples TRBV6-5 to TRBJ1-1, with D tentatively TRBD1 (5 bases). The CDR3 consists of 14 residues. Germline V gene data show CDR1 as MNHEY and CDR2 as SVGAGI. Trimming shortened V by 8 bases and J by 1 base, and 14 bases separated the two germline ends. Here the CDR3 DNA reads TGTGCCAGCCTGGGGGTGGACAAGAACACTGAAGCTTTCTTT. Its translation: CASLGVDKNTEAFF.

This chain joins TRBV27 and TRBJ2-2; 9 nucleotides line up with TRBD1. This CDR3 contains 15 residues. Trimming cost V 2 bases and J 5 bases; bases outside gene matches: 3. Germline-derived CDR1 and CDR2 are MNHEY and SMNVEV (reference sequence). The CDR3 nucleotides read TGTGCCAGCAGTTTAGGGACAGGGAGAACCGGGGAGCTGTTTTTT. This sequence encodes CASSLGTGRTGELFF.

The CDR3 region is CASSPDSQETQYF. For the CDR3, the DNA is TGCGCCAGCAGTCCAGACAGTCAAGAGACCCAGTACTTC. The J gene is TRBJ2-5, the V gene TRBV5-1, with D tentatively TRBD1 (5 bases). Trimming shortened V by 5 bases and J by 2 bases, and 10 bases separated the two germline ends. The germline V gene has CDR1 SGHRS and CDR2 YFSETQ. The CDR3 runs to 13 residues.

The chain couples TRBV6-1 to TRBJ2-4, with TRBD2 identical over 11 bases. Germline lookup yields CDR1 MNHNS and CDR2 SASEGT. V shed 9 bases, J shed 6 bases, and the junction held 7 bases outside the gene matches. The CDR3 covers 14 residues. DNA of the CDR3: TGTGCCAGTCAACTAGCGGGAGTTCGAAACATTCAGTACTTC. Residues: CASQLAGVRNIQYF.

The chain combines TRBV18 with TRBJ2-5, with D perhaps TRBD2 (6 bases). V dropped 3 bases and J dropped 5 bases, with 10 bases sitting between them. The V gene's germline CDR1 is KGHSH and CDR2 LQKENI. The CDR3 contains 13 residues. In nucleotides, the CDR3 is TGTGCCAGCTCACCCGGGACTGGGGAGACCCAGTACTTC. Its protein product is CASSPGTGETQYF. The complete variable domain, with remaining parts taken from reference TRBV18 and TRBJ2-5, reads NAGVMQNPRHLVRRRGQEARLRCSPMKGHSHVYWYRQLPEEGLKFMVYLQKENIIDESGMPKERFSAEFPKEGPSILRIQQVVRGDSAAYFCASSPGTGETQYFGPGTRLLVL.

This CDR3 reads CASSGTGTGGHPSTDTQYF. In DNA form, the CDR3 reads TGTGCCAGTAGTGGCACTGGGACAGGGGGACACCCAAGCACAGATACGCAGTATTTT. This sequence joins TRBV19 and TRBJ2-3, with 11 bases matching TRBD1. CDR1 is LNHDA and CDR2 is SQIVND in the germline V gene (reference sequence). The CDR3 spans 19 residues. Germline trimming cut 5 bases from V and 0 bases from J; bases unmatched to any gene: 13.

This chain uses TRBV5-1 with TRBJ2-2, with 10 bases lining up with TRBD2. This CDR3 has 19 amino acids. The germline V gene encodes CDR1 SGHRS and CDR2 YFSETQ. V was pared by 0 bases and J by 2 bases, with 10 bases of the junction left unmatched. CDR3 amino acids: CASSLAGNSGGTNTGELFF. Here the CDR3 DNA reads TGCGCCAGCAGCTTGGCCGGGAATAGCGGGGGGACTAACACCGGGGAGCTGTTTTTT. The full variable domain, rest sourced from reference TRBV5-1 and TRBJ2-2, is KAGVTQTPRYLIKTRGQQVTLSCSPISGHRSVSWYQQTPGQGLQFLFEYFSETQRNKGNFPGRFSGRQFSNSRSEMNVSTLELGDSALYLCASSLAGNSGGTNTGELFFGEGSRLTVL.

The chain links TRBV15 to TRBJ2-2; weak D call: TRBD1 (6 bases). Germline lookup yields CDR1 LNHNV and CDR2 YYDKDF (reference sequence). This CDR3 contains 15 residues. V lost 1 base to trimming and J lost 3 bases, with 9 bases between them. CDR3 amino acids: CATSRGDTHTGELFF. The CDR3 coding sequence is TGTGCCACCAGCAGAGGGGACACCCACACCGGGGAGCTGTTTTTT.

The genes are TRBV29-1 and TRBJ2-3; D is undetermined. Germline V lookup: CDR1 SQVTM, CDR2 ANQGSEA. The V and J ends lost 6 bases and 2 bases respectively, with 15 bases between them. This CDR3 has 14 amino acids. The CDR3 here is CSVAQGQSTDTQYF. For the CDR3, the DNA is TGCAGCGTAGCCCAAGGGCAATCCACAGATACGCAGTATTTT.

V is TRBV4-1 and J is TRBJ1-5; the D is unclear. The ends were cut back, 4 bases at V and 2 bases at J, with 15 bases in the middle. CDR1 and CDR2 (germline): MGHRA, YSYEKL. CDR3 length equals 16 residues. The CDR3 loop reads CASSRGPSERNQPQHF. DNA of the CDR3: TGCGCCAGCAGCCGAGGACCCTCGGAACGCAATCAGCCCCAGCATTTT.

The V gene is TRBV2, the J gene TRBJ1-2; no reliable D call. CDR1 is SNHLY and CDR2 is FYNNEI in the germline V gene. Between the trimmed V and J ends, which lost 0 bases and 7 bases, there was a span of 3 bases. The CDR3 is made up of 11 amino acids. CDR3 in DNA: TGTGCCAGCAGTGAAGCACGTGGCTACACCTTC. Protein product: CASSEARGYTF.

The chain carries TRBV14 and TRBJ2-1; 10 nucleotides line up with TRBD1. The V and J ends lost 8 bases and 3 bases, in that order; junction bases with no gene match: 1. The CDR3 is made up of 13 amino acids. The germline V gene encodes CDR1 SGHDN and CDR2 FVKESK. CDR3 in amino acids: CASRDRGYNEQFF. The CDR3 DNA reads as TGTGCCAGCCGGGACAGGGGCTACAATGAGCAGTTCTTC.

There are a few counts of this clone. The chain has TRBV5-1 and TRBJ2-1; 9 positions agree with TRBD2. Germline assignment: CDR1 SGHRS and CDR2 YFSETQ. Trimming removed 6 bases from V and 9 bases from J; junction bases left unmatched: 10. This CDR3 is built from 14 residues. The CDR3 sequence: CASTSGTSGSEQFF. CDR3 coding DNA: TGCGCCAGCACTAGCGGGACCTCTGGGAGTGAGCAGTTCTTC. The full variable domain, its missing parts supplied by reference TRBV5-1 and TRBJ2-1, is KAGVTQTPRYLIKTRGQQVTLSCSPISGHRSVSWYQQTPGQGLQFLFEYFSETQRNKGNFPGRFSGRQFSNSRSEMNVSTLELGDSALYLCASTSGTSGSEQFFGPGTRLTVL.

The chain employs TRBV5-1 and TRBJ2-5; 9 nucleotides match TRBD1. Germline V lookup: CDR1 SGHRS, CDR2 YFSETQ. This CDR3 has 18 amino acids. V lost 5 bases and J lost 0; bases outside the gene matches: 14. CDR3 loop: CASRMRGSDRGYQETQYF. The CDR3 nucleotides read TGCGCCAGCAGGATGAGGGGTTCGGACAGGGGTTACCAAGAGACCCAGTACTTC.

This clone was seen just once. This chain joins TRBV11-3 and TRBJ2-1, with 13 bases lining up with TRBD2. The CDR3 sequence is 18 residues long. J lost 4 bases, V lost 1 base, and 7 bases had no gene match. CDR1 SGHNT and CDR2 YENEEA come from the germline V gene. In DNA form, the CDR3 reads TGTGCCAGCAGCTTAGGACTAGCGGGGGGCCTCGGGTACAATGAGCAGTTCTTC. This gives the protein CASSLGLAGGLGYNEQFF.

CDR3 protein: CASSRDRGDYGYTF. The DNA of the CDR3 is TGTGCCAGCAGCCGTGACAGGGGTGACTATGGCTACACCTTC. The V gene is TRBV11-2, the J gene TRBJ1-2; 8 bases map to TRBD1. The trim removed 5 bases at V and 3 bases at J, leaving 5 bases unmatched. Germline lookup yields CDR1 SGHAT and CDR2 FQNNGV. CDR3 length equals 14 residues.

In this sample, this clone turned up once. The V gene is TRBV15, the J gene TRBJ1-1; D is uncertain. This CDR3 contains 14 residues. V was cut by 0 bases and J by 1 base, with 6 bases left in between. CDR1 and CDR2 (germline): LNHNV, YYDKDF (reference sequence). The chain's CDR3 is CATSRDHENTEAFF. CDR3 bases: TGTGCCACCAGCAGAGATCATGAGAACACTGAAGCTTTCTTT.